The next 16 T cell receptor beta chains were all read from a single sample in a study of regulatory T cells in long-lasting Graves disease. This sample's time point: newly diagnosed GD, antithyroid drugs for less than 3 months. PBMC RNA served as the TCR library source. HTBI primers from iRepertoire and Arm-PCR of CDR3 regions yielded the TCR beta libraries. MiXCR, run by TCRdb on the multiplex PCR reads, gives a single entry per CDR3 protein. Among 450,000 to 600,000 distinct CDR3 sequences listed, under 20% were seen once. These data were also reused for a study on T cells in Graves' hyperthyroidism and ophthalmopathy.

The sample here was peripheral blood mononuclear cells (PBMCs), taken at new diagnosis, from a patient treated with antithyroid drugs. The receptors shown here come from a man aged 35-49 years with Graves disease.

This clonotype was observed a few times. The V call is TRBV9, the J call TRBJ2-3, with D maybe TRBD2 (7 bases). CDR3 size: 17 residues. The ends were cut back, 4 bases at V and 4 bases at J, with 22 bases in the middle. CDR1 and CDR2 (germline): SGDLS, YYNGEE. The CDR3 DNA reads TGTGCCAGCAGCCCCCTCCGGGGGGCGAAAGGGGCAGATACGCAGTATTTT. Protein sequence: CASSPLRGAKGADTQYF.

This clonotype was recorded at least ten times. The rearrangement uses TRBV12-3 or TRBV12-4 and TRBJ1-5, with TRBD1 matching 11 bases. The CDR3 sequence is 17 residues long. Trimming cost V 5 bases and J 0 bases; bases outside gene matches: 6. The CDR3 nucleotides read TGTGCCAGCAGTCCGGGGACAGGGGGATTTAGCAATCAGCCCCAGCATTTT. Protein product: CASSPGTGGFSNQPQHF.

This clonotype was picked up many times. This chain uses TRBV6-1 with TRBJ2-2, with 13 bases identical to TRBD2. This CDR3 is 15 amino acids long. V lost 7 bases, J lost 8 bases, and 7 bases stayed unmatched. CDR1 and CDR2 (germline): MNHNS, SASEGT. CDR3: CASTPRLAGGGELFF. DNA of the CDR3: TGTGCCAGCACTCCCCGACTAGCGGGAGGTGGGGAGCTGTTTTTT.

This clonotype was counted many times. This CDR3 is CASSQDTSIATQYF. In DNA form, the CDR3 reads TGTGCCAGCAGCCAGGATACTAGCATCGCTACGCAGTATTTT. The gene calls are TRBV3-1 and TRBJ2-3, with a tentative D call TRBD2 (6 bases). The CDR3 length is 14 residues. V was trimmed by 3 bases and J by 8 bases, leaving 15 bases between them. In germline, CDR1 is LGHDT, CDR2 YNNKEL (reference sequence).

This clonotype has a handful of counts. The genes are TRBV20-1 and TRBJ2-3; no firm D call. The CDR3 loop spans 14 amino acids. CDR1 and CDR2 (germline): DFQATT, SNEGSKA (reference sequence). Trimming removed 2 bases from V and 0 bases from J, with 9 bases in between. Here the CDR3 DNA reads TGCAGTGCTAGACCTGACACGAGCACAGATACGCAGTATTTT. Its translation: CSARPDTSTDTQYF.

The J gene is TRBJ1-1, the V gene TRBV19; 7 bases agree with TRBD1. The V gene's germline CDR1 is LNHDA and CDR2 SQIVND (reference sequence). This CDR3 spans 12 amino acids. V was pared by 8 bases and J by 1 base, with 1 base of the junction left unmatched. CDR3 sequence: CASHRGNTEAFF. DNA for the CDR3: TGTGCCAGTCACAGGGGGAACACTGAAGCTTTCTTT.

This clonotype showed up just a few times. The J gene is TRBJ2-3, the V gene TRBV12-3 or TRBV12-4, with 7 nucleotides matching TRBD2. This CDR3 has 14 residues. V gave up 5 bases and J gave up 2 bases; unmatched junction bases: 4. The DNA of the CDR3 is TGTGCCAGCAGTCGGGACTACAACACAGATACGCAGTATTTT. This gives the protein CASSRDYNTDTQYF.

V gene TRBV24-1 combines with J gene TRBJ1-5, with D possibly matching TRBD1 (6 bases). Germline V gene data show CDR1 as KGHDR and CDR2 as SFDVKD. CDR3 length: 14 amino acids. The ends were cut back, 7 bases at V and 3 bases at J, with 12 bases in the middle. CDR3 nucleotide sequence: TGTGCCACCAGCACCGAGGGGGTCAATCAGCCCCAGCATTTT. Amino acids: CATSTEGVNQPQHF.

Only a few counts were recorded for this clonotype. The V gene is TRBV27, the J gene TRBJ2-3; D is possibly TRBD2 (5 bases). There are 17 residues in the CDR3. Germline CDR1 is MNHEY and CDR2 is SMNVEV (reference sequence). The V end was cut by 5 bases, the J end by 4 bases, with 22 bases between. The CDR3 is CASSPRYRGSGPDTQYF. In DNA form, the CDR3 reads TGTGCCAGCAGTCCCCGGTATCGTGGGAGTGGCCCAGATACGCAGTATTTT.

The gene calls are TRBV2 and TRBJ1-2; 9 bases align to TRBD1. The germline V gene encodes CDR1 SNHLY and CDR2 FYNNEI. CDR3 length: 16 residues. The V gene end was trimmed by 2 bases and the J gene end by 2 bases; junction bases not matched to a gene: 6. The CDR3 reads CASSEWGTGQNYGYTF. CDR3 coding DNA: TGTGCCAGCAGTGAATGGGGGACAGGGCAAAACTATGGCTACACCTTC. Full variable domain (missing parts from reference TRBV2 and TRBJ1-2): EPEVTQTPSHQVTQMGQEVILRCVPISNHLYFYWYRQILGQKVEFLVSFYNNEISEKSEIFDDQFSVERPDGSNFTLKIRSTKLEDSAMYFCASSEWGTGQNYGYTFGSGTRLTVV.

This clonotype was counted ten times or more. The rearrangement links TRBV5-1 to TRBJ2-1, with a tentative D call TRBD2 (5 bases). The CDR3 totals 13 residues. CDR1 and CDR2 from the germline V gene are SGHRS and YFSETQ. V was clipped by 4 bases and J by 15 bases, with 20 bases between them. The CDR3 bases are TGCGCCAGCAGCCCGAGCGGTAATTTAGAGGTGTTCTTC. Translation: CASSPSGNLEVFF.

With respect to this clonotype: A read error may explain this, as a much larger clone is one base away. The V gene is TRBV28, the J gene TRBJ2-1; 10 bases are shared with TRBD2. V dropped 6 bases and J dropped 7; count of bases not matched to a gene: 9. CDR1 is MDHEN and CDR2 is SYDVKM in the germline V gene. The CDR3 runs 15 residues. The CDR3 nucleotides are TGTGCCAGCAGCATACTAGCGGGATATTGGAATGAGCAGTTCTTC. As protein: CASSILAGYWNEQFF.

This clonotype was observed at least ten times. DNA of the CDR3: TGTGCCGGTGACAGGGGGTTAGAGCAGTTCTTC. Its translation: CAGDRGLEQFF. This chain connects TRBV7-9 to TRBJ2-1; 9 bases are shared with TRBD1. CDR1 and CDR2 from the germline V gene are SEHNR and FQNEAQ (reference sequence). The CDR3 consists of 11 residues. Trimming took 11 bases from V and 10 from J; bases not matched to a gene: 6.

This clonotype appeared many times. The chain employs TRBV7-3 and TRBJ2-7; 8 bases are shared with TRBD2. J gave up 0 bases and V 3 bases, and 1 base lay outside the gene matches. The germline V gene encodes CDR1 SGHTA and CDR2 FQGTGA. The CDR3 is made up of 14 amino acids. The chain's CDR3 is CASSLTSDSYEQYF. CDR3 DNA: TGTGCCAGCAGCTTGACTAGCGACTCCTACGAGCAGTACTTC.

J is TRBJ1-2 and V is TRBV5-1; D remains unclear. The V and J ends lost 4 bases and 4 bases respectively, with 14 bases between them. Germline loops: CDR1 SGHRS, CDR2 YFSETQ. The CDR3 is 14 residues long. CDR3 amino acids: CASSPSGEGYGYTF. In DNA form, the CDR3 reads TGCGCCAGCAGCCCCTCCGGGGAGGGCTATGGCTACACCTTC. The variable domain in full, completed from reference TRBV5-1 and TRBJ1-2, reads KAGVTQTPRYLIKTRGQQVTLSCSPISGHRSVSWYQQTPGQGLQFLFEYFSETQRNKGNFPGRFSGRQFSNSRSEMNVSTLELGDSALYLCASSPSGEGYGYTFGSGTRLTVV.

This clonotype was seen only a few times. The gene calls are TRBV7-2 and TRBJ1-5, with D tentatively TRBD1 (5 bases). Deletions cut 1 base from V and 5 bases from J, with 9 bases between. The germline CDR1 and CDR2 sequences are SGHTA and FQGNSA. This CDR3 comprises 14 residues. CDR3 amino acids: CASSLDRGDQPQHF. In DNA, the CDR3 is TGTGCCAGCAGCTTAGATCGAGGGGATCAGCCCCAGCATTTT.